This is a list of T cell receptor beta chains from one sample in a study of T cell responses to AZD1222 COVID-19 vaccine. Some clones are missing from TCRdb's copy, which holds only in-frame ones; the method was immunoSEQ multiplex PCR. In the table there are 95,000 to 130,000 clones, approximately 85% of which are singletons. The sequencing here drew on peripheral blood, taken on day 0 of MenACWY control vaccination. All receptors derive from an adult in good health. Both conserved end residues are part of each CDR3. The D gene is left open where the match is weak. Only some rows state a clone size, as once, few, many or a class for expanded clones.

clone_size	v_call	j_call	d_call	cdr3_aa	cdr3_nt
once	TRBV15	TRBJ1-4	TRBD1	CATSIGDRFNEKLFF	TGTGCCACCAGCATCGGGGACAGGTTCAATGAAAAACTGTTTTTT
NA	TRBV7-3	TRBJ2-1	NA	CASSQDTYNEQFF	TGTGCCAGCAGTCAAGACACCTACAATGAGCAGTTCTTC
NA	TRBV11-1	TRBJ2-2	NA	CASSPSRVGELFF	TGTGCCAGCAGCCCTAGTCGGGTCGGGGAGCTGTTTTTT
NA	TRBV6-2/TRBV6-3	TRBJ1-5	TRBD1	CASSGQGPNQPQHF	TGTGCCAGCAGTGGACAGGGCCCCAATCAGCCCCAGCATTTT
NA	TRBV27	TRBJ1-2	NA	CASSLKGGVYGYTF	TGTGCCAGCAGTTTAAAGGGGGGTGTCTATGGCTACACCTTC
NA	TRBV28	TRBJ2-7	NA	CASSLYYEQYF	TGTGCCAGCAGTTTATACTACGAGCAGTACTTC
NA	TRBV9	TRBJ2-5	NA	CASSVTGDTETQYF	TGTGCCAGCAGCGTAACGGGGGACACGGAGACCCAGTACTTC
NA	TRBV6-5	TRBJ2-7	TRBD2	CASSYGLAGSSYEQYF	TGTGCCAGCAGTTACGGACTAGCGGGTAGCTCCTACGAGCAGTACTTC
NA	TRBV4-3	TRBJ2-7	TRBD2	CASSQTAGGLGYEQYF	TGCGCCAGCAGCCAAACCGCGGGGGGGCTGGGCTACGAGCAGTACTTC
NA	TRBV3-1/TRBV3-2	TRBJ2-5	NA	CASSQEVGKGGNQETQYF	TGTGCCAGCAGCCAAGAAGTGGGAAAAGGTGGAAACCAAGAGACCCAGTACTTC
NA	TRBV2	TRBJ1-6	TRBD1	CASRGTGLPNSPLHF	TGTGCCAGCAGGGGGACAGGGCTCCCCAATTCACCCCTCCATTTT
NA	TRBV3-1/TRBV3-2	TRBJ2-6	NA	CASRISGANVLTF	TGTGCCAGCAGAATATCAGGGGCCAACGTCCTGACTTTC
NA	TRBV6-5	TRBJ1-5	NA	CASRGDYRNQPQHF	TGTGCCAGCAGGGGAGACTATCGCAATCAGCCCCAGCATTTT
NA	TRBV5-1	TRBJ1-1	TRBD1	CASSFTGAEAFF	TGCGCCAGCAGTTTTACAGGGGCTGAAGCTTTCTTT
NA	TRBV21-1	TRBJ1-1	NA	CASSKGEGEMADTEAFF	TGTGCCAGCAGCAAAGGGGAAGGGGAGATGGCGGACACTGAAGCTTTCTTT
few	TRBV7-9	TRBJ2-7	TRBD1	CASSLAGRQGPQQYF	TGTGCCAGCAGCTTAGCGGGGAGACAGGGCCCCCAGCAGTACTTC
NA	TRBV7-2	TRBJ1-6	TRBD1	CASSSDRGPYNSPLHF	TGTGCCAGCAGCTCGGACAGGGGGCCCTATAATTCACCCCTCCACTTT
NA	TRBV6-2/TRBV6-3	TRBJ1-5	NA	CASSYRGYSNQPQHF	TGTGCCAGCAGTTATAGAGGTTATAGCAATCAGCCCCAGCATTTT
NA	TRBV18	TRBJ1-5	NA	CASSPGRVGNQPQHF	TGTGCCAGCTCACCAGGCAGGGTTGGCAATCAGCCCCAGCATTTT
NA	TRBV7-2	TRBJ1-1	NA	CASSPREGSEAFF	TGTGCCAGCAGCCCCAGAGAGGGTTCTGAAGCTTTCTTT
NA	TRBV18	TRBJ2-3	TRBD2	CASSPSLGLAGVTDTQYF	TGTGCCAGCTCACCGTCCCTCGGACTAGCGGGGGTGACAGATACGCAGTATTTT
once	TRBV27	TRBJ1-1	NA	CASSLSAGVSTEAFF	TGTGCCAGCAGTTTATCGGCAGGGGTGAGCACTGAAGCTTTCTTT
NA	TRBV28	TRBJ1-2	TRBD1	CASTWIQGQGALGYTF	TGTGCCAGCACTTGGATTCAGGGACAGGGGGCTCTTGGCTACACCTTC
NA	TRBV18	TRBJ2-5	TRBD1	CASSGTGGSEETQYF	TGTGCCAGCTCAGGGACAGGGGGTTCGGAAGAGACCCAGTACTTC
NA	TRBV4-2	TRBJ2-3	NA	CASSQSGTDTQYF	TGTGCCAGCAGCCAATCAGGCACAGATACGCAGTATTTT
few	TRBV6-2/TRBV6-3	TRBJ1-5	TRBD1	CASSYRGRQGSSNQPQHF	TGTGCCAGCAGTTACAGGGGTCGACAGGGTTCGAGCAATCAGCCCCAGCATTTT
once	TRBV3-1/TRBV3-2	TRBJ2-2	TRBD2	CASSRRSGGNTGELFF	TGTGCCAGCAGCCGGAGAAGCGGGGGAAACACCGGGGAGCTGTTTTTT
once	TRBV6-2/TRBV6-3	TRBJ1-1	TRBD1	CASSYFTGGHTEAFF	TGTGCCAGCAGTTACTTTACAGGGGGCCATACTGAAGCTTTCTTT
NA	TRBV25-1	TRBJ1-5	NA	CASSGEYSNQPQHF	TGTGCCAGCAGTGGGGAGTATAGCAATCAGCCCCAGCATTTT
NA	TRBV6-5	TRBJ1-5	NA	CASSYSGGINQPQHF	TGTGCCAGCAGTTACTCCGGGGGTATCAATCAGCCCCAGCATTTT
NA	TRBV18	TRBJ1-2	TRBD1	CASSQDRDSYGYTF	TGTGCCAGCTCACAGGACAGGGATAGCTATGGCTACACCTTC
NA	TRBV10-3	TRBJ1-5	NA	CAISESSGQPQHF	TGTGCCATCAGTGAGTCATCGGGTCAGCCCCAGCATTTT
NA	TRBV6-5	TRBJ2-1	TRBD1	CASSYSDRGNEQFF	TGTGCCAGCAGTTACTCGGACAGGGGTAATGAGCAGTTCTTC
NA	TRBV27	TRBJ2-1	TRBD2	CASSKTSGGPWTYNEQFF	TGTGCCAGCAGTAAGACTAGCGGGGGTCCCTGGACATACAATGAGCAGTTCTTC
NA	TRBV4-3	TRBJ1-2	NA	CASSHARSYGYTF	TGCGCCAGCAGCCATGCACGGAGCTATGGCTACACCTTC
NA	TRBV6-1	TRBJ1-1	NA	CASSHTANTEAFF	TGTGCCAGCAGTCATACAGCGAACACTGAAGCTTTCTTT
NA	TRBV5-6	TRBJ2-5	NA	CASSTPTGTFQETQYF	TGTGCCAGCAGCACCCCAACCGGGACATTTCAAGAGACCCAGTACTTC
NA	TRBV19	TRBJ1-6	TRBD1	CASSPRTGSSPLHF	TGTGCCAGTAGTCCAAGGACAGGGAGCTCACCCCTCCACTTT
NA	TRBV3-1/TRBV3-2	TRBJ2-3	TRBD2	CASSQLAGEDTQYF	TGTGCCAGCAGCCAACTGGCGGGGGAAGATACGCAGTATTTT
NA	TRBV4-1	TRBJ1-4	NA	CASSQDEGQLRFKMFF	TGCGCCAGCAGCCAAGACGAGGGCCAGCTCCGATTTAAGATGTTTTTT
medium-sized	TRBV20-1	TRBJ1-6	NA	CSARGDLALHF	TGCAGTGCTAGAGGAGACTTAGCCCTCCACTTT
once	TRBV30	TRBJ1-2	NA	CAYNRGPYGYTF	TGTGCCTATAACAGAGGGCCGTATGGCTACACCTTC
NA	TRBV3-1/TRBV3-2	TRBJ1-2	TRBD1	CASSLPSGGAPGSGYTF	TGTGCCAGCAGCCTCCCCTCAGGGGGGGCGCCCGGGTCGGGCTACACCTTC
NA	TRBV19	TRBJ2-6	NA	CASSILGPYRSGANVLTF	TGTGCCAGTAGTATTCTAGGACCTTACAGGTCTGGGGCCAACGTCCTGACTTTC
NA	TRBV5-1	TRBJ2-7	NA	CASSIEAAEQYF	TGCGCCAGCAGCATCGAGGCGGCCGAGCAGTACTTC
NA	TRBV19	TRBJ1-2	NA	CASSIGGIVLNYGYTF	TGTGCCAGTAGTATAGGGGGGATTGTGTTAAACTATGGCTACACCTTC
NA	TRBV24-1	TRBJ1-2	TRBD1	CATSDLTPTGLYGYTF	TGTGCCACCAGTGATCTGACTCCGACAGGGCTCTATGGCTACACCTTC
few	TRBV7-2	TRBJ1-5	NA	CASSLGVHQPQHF	TGTGCCAGCAGCTTAGGGGTCCATCAGCCCCAGCATTTT
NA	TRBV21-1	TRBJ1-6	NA	CASSKDPGSGWNSPLHF	TGTGCCAGCAGCAAAGACCCAGGGTCGGGCTGGAATTCACCCCTCCACTTT
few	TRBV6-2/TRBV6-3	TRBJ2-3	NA	CASSYSGRVPDTQYF	TGTGCCAGCAGTTACTCCGGCAGGGTCCCAGATACGCAGTATTTT
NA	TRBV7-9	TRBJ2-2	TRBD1	CASSSGLGQVVTGELFF	TGTGCCAGCAGCTCCGGATTGGGACAGGTTGTGACCGGGGAGCTGTTTTTT
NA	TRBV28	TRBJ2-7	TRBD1	CASNILTGETFF	TGTGCCAGCAACATACTAACAGGGGAGACCTTCTTC
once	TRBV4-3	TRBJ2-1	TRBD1	CASSQVGGQQFF	TGCGCCAGCAGCCAAGTAGGGGGCCAGCAGTTCTTC
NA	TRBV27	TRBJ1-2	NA	CASSLGGRNYGYTF	TGTGCCAGCAGCCTGGGTGGGCGGAACTATGGCTACACCTTC
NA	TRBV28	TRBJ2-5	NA	CASSFGETQYF	TGTGCCAGCAGTTTTGGAGAGACCCAGTACTTC